This T cell receptor beta chain was identified during a study of response to subunit inactivated influenza vaccine. Germline loops: CDR1 KGHSH, CDR2 LQKENI. The CDR3 loop spans 15 amino acids. Trimming cost V 5 bases and J 3 bases; bases outside gene matches: 8. Via MiXCR, TCRdb re-called the RT-PCR reads, giving one row per CDR3 protein. The sample has a few hundred thousand distinct CDR3 sequences; around 11% are singletons. This same sample was also taken into another study, of T cells expressing NK-cell markers. That source notes: 5'RACE template switching with UMIs produced the TCR beta cDNA. Seven of the eight sequenced donors were HCMV-seropositive; one was seronegative. In a group of several donors, dominant NKG2C+ clonotypes represented about 1.0-8% of CD8+ T cells.

The TCR originated in a man in his forties or fifties who received an inactivated influenza vaccine. The rearrangement uses TRBV18 and TRBJ2-7, with 9 bases fitting TRBD2. The sample in question was PBMCs from blood, obtained on the day of vaccination. Here the CDR3 DNA reads TGTGCCAGCTCAATCGCTAGCGGGGCTTACTACGAGCAGTACTTC. Encoded protein: CASSIASGAYYEQYF.